The present entry profiles one TCR beta chain with its context. From germline, CDR1 is SGHDT and CDR2 YYEEEE. Deletions cut 4 bases from V and 4 bases from J, with 11 bases between. CDR3 size: 13 residues. Clones were sequenced by immunoSEQ multiplex PCR, and TCRdb holds only the in-frame ones, with some missing. There are around 79,000 clones in the sample; roughly 86% occur only once, and approximately 0.79% lies in the top ten. These data come from a study of OX40 agonist ivuxolimab in advanced cancers. The sample was CD4+ or CD8+ T cells sorted from blood, taken in a trial of the OX40 agonist ivuxolimab. The chain combines TRBV5-6 with TRBJ1-1, with D hard to call. This TCR was sampled from an adult with an advanced solid tumor such as melanoma, head and neck, liver or kidney cancer. CDR3 DNA sequence: TGTGCCAGCAGCCCTTTGCTAGCCACTGAAGCTTTCTTT. This translates into CASSPLLATEAFF.